This T cell receptor beta chain came from a study of CD8+CD57+ T cells in acquired aplastic anemia. Whole-study results and caveats: For CD8+ Simpson's diversity, patients and controls showed no significant difference.

The template used for profiling TCR beta VDJ and CDR3 was genomic DNA. TCRdb recomputed calls from the reads with MiXCR, one row per CDR3 protein. Of approximately 130,000 distinct CDR3 sequences in the sample, roughly 40% were seen once. This clonotype has a single count. No antigen is known for it. The CDR3 has 17 residues. Trimming took 4 bases from V and 6 from J; bases not matched to a gene: 7. Germline loops: CDR1 KGHDR, CDR2 SFDVKD. The sample was sorted CD4+, CD8+, or CD8+CD57+ T cells (not recorded which) from PBMCs. This chain connects TRBV24-1 to TRBJ2-1; 14 bases match TRBD2. The clonotype originates from a human donor in good health, serving as a control. As DNA, the CDR3 is TGTGCCACCAGTGAACCGGGACTAGCGGGGGCTATCAATGAGCAGTTCTTC. Protein sequence: CATSEPGLAGAINEQFF.